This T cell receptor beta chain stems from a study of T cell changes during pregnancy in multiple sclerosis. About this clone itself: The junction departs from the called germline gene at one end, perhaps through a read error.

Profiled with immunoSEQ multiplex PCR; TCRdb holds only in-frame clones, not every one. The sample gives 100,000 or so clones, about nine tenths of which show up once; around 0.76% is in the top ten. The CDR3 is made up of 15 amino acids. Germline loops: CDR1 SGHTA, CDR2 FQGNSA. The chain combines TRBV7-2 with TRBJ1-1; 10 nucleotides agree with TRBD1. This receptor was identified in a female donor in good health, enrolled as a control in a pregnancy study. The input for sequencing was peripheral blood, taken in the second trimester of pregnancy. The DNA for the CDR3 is TGTGCCAGCAGCTTAGCCCATCCGGGACAGGGGCGGGTTGCCTTT. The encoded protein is CASSLAHPGQGRVAF. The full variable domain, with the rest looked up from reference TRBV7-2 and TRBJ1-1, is GAGVSQSPSNKVTEKGKDVELRCDPISGHTALYWYRQSLGQGLEFLIYFQGNSAPDKSGLPSDRFSAERTGGSVSTLTIQRTQQEDSAVYLCASSLAHPGQGRVAFGQGTRLTVV.